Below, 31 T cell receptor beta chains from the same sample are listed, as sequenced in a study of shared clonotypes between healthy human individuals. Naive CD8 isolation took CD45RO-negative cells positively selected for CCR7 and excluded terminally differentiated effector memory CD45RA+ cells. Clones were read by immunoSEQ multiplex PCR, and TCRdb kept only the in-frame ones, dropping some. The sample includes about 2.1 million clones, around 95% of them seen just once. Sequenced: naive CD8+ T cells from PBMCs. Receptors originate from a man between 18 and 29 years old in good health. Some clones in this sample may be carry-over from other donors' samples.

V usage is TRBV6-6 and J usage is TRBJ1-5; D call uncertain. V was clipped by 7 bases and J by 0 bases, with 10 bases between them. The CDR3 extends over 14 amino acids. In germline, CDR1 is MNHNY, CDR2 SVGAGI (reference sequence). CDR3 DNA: TGTGCCAGCACCTCCCGTGGTAGCAATCAGCCCCAGCATTTT. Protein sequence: CASTSRGSNQPQHF.

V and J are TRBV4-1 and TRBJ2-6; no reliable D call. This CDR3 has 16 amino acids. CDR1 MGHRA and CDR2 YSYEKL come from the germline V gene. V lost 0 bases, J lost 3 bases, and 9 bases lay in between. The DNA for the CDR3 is TGCGCCAGCAGCCAAGATCCCGGTTATGGGGCCAACGTCCTGACTTTC. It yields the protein CASSQDPGYGANVLTF.

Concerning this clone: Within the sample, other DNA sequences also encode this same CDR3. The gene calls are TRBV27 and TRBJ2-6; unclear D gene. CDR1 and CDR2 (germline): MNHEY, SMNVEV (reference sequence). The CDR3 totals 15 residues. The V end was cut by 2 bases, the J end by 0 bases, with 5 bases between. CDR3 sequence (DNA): TGTGCCAGCAGTTTAGTAGGCTCTGGGGCCAACGTCCTGACTTTC. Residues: CASSLVGSGANVLTF. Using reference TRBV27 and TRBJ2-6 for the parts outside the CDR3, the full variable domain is EAQVTQNPRYLITVTGKKLTVTCSQNMNHEYMSWYRQDPGLGLRQIYYSMNVEVTDKGDVPEGYKVSRKEKRNFPLILESPSPNQTSLYFCASSLVGSGANVLTFGAGSRLTVL.

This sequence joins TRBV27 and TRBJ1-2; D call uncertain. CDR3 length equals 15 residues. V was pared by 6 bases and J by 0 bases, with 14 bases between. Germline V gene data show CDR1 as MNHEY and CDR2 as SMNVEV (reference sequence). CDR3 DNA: TGTGCCAGCAGCCATAACTCTAGATCTAACTATGGCTACACCTTC. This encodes CASSHNSRSNYGYTF.

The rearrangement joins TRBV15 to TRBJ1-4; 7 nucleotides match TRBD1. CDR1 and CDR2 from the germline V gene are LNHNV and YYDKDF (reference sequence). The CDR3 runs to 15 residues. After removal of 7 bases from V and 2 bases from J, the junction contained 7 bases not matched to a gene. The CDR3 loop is CATTKSQGTNEKLFF. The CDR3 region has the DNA TGTGCCACCACCAAATCACAGGGGACTAATGAAAAACTGTTTTTT.

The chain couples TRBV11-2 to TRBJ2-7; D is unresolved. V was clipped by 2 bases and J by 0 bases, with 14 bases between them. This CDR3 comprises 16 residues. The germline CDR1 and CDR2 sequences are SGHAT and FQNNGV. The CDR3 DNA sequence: TGTGCCAGCAGCTTATATCTGGGCCCCCACTCCTACGAGCAGTACTTC. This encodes CASSLYLGPHSYEQYF. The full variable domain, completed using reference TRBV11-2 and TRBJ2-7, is EAGVAQSPRYKIIEKRQSVAFWCNPISGHATLYWYQQILGQGPKLLIQFQNNGVVDDSQLPKDRFSAERLKGVDSTLKIQPAKLEDSAVYLCASSLYLGPHSYEQYFGPGTRLTVT.

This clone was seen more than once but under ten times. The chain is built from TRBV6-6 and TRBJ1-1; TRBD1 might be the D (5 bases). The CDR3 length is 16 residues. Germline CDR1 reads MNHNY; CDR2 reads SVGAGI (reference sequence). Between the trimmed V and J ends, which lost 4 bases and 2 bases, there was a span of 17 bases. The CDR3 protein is CASSSPSLGGNTEAFF. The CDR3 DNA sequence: TGTGCCAGCAGTTCCCCGTCCTTGGGGGGAAACACTGAAGCTTTCTTT.

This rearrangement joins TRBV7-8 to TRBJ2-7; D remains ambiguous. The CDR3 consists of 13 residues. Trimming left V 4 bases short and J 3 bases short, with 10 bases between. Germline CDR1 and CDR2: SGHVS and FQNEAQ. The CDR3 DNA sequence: TGTGCCAGCAGCTCGACCTGGATCTACGAGCAGTACTTC. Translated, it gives CASSSTWIYEQYF.

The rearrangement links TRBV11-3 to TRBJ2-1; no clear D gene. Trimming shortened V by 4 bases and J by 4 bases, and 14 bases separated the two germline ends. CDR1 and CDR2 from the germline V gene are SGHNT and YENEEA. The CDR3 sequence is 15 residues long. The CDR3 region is CASSSRTARYNEQFF. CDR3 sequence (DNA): TGTGCCAGCAGCTCCCGGACGGCCCGATACAATGAGCAGTTCTTC.

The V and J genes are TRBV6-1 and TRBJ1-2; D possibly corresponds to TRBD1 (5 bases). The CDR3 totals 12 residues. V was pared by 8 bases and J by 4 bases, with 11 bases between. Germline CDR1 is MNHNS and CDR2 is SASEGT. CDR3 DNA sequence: TGTGCCAGCGGGGGGGAGCGCTATGGCTACACCTTC. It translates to CASGGERYGYTF.

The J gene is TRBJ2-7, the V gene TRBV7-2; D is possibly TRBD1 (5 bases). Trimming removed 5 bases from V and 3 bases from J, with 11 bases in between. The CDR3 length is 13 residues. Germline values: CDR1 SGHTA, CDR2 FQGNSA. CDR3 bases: TGTGCCAGCAGCCCAGGAGACAGCTACGAGCAGTACTTC. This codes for CASSPGDSYEQYF.

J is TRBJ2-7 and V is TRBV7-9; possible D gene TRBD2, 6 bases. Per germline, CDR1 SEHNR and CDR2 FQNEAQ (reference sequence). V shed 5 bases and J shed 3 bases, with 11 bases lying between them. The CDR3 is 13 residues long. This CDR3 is CASSPVRDYEQYF. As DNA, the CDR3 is TGTGCCAGCAGCCCCGTGCGGGACTACGAGCAGTACTTC.

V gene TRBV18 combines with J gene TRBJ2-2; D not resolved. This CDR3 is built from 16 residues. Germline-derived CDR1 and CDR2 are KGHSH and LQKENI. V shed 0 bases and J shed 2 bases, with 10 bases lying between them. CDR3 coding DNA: TGTGCCAGCTCACCACCGGTGACTTCTAACACCGGGGAGCTGTTTTTT. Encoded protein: CASSPPVTSNTGELFF.

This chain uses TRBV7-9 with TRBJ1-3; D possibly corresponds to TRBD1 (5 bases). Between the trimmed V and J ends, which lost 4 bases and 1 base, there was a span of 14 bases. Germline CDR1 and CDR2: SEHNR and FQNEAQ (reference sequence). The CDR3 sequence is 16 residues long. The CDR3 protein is CASSSRDGLSGNTIYF. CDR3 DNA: TGTGCCAGCAGCTCCCGGGACGGCCTTTCTGGAAACACCATATATTTT.

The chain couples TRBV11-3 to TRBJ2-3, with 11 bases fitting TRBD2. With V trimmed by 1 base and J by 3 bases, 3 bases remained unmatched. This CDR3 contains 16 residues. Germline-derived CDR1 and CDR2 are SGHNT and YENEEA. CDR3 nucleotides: TGTGCCAGCAGCTTAGTCACTAGCGGGAGAACAGATACGCAGTATTTT. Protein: CASSLVTSGRTDTQYF.

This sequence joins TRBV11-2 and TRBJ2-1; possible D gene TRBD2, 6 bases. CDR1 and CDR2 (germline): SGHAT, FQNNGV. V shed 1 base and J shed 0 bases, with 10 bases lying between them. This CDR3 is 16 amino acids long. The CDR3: CASSLGGGLSYNEQFF. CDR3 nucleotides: TGTGCCAGCAGCTTAGGGGGAGGCCTCTCCTACAATGAGCAGTTCTTC.

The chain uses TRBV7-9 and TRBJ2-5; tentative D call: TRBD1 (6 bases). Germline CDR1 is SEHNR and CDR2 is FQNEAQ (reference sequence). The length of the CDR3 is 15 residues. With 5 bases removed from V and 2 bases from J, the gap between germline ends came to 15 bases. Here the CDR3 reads CASSPAGTLQETQYF. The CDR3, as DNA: TGTGCCAGCAGCCCGGCCGGGACACTTCAAGAGACCCAGTACTTC.

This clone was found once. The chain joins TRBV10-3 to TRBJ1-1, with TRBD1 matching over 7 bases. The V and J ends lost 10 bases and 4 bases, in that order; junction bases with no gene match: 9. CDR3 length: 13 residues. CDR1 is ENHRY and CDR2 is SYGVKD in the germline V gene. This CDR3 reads CATETGDSTEAFF. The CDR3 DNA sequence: TGTGCCACCGAAACAGGGGACAGCACTGAAGCTTTCTTT.

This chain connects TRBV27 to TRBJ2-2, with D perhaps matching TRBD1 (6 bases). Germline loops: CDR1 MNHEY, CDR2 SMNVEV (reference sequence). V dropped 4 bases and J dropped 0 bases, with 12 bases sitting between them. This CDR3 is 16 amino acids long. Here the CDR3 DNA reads TGTGCCAGCAGTTCCTGGGACAACCCGAACACCGGGGAGCTGTTTTTT. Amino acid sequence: CASSSWDNPNTGELFF.

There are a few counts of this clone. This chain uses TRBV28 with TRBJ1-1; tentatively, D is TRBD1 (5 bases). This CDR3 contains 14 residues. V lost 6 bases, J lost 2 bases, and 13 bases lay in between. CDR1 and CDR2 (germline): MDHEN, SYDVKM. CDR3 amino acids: CASRPQGVNTEAFF. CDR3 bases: TGTGCCAGCAGACCTCAGGGAGTCAACACTGAAGCTTTCTTT.

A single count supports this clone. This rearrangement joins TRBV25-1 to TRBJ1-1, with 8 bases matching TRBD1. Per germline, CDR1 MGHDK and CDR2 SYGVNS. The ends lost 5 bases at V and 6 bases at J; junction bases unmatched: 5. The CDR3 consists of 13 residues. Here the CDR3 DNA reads TGTGCCAGCAGTCTAGGGACAGGCGCTGAAGCTTTCTTT. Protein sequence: CASSLGTGAEAFF.

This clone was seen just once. DNA of the CDR3: TGCGCCAGCAGTTTCGTTAGGACAGGGCAAAGCACAGATACGCAGTATTTT. The encoded protein is CASSFVRTGQSTDTQYF. The V gene is TRBV5-1, the J gene TRBJ2-3, with TRBD1 identical over 8 bases. This CDR3 contains 17 residues. V shed 5 bases and J 0 bases; nucleotides not matched to a gene: 11. Germline values: CDR1 SGHRS, CDR2 YFSETQ. Drawing the rest from reference TRBV5-1 and TRBJ2-3, the complete variable domain is KAGVTQTPRYLIKTRGQQVTLSCSPISGHRSVSWYQQTPGQGLQFLFEYFSETQRNKGNFPGRFSGRQFSNSRSEMNVSTLELGDSALYLCASSFVRTGQSTDTQYFGPGTRLTVL.

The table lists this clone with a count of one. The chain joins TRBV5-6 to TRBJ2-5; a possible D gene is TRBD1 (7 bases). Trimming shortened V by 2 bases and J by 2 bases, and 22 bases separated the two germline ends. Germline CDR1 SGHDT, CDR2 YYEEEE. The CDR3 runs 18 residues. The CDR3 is CASSFGSGGNGEQETQYF. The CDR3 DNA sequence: TGTGCCAGCAGCTTCGGTTCAGGGGGGAATGGGGAGCAAGAGACCCAGTACTTC.

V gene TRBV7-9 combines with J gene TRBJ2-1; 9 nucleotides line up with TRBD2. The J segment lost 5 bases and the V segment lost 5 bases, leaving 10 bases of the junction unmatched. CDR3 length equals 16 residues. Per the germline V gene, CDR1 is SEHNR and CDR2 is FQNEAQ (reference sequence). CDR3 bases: TGTGCCAGCAGCCCCTGGGCTAGCGGGGTTAACAATGAGCAGTTCTTC. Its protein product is CASSPWASGVNNEQFF.

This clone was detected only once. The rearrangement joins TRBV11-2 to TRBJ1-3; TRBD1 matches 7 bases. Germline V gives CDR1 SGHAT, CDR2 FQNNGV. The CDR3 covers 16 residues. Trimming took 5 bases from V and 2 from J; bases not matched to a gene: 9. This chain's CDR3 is CASSPGQAPAGNTIYF. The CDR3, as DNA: TGTGCCAGCAGCCCCGGACAGGCCCCGGCTGGAAACACCATATATTTT.

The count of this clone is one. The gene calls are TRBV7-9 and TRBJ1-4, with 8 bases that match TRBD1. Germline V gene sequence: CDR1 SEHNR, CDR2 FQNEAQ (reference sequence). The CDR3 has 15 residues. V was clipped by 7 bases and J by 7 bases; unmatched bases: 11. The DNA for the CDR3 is TGTGCCAGCACGGACCCAGGGACAGGCGCTGAAAAACTGTTTTTT. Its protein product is CASTDPGTGAEKLFF.

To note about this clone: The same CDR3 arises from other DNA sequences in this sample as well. Written as DNA, the CDR3 is TGTGCCAGCAGTTTCGGGAGATACTACGAGCAGTACTTC. It is translated as CASSFGRYYEQYF. This sequence joins TRBV27 and TRBJ2-7; D might be TRBD2 (6 bases). CDR1 and CDR2 from the germline V gene are MNHEY and SMNVEV (reference sequence). CDR3 size: 13 residues. Trimming pared 3 bases from V and 3 bases from J, leaving 9 bases between.

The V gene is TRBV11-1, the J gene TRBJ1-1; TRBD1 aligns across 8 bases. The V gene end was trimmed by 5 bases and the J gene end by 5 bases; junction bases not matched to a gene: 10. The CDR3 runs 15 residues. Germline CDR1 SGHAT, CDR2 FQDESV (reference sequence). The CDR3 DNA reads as TGTGCCAGCAGCCTCAGGACAGGGACAACTACTGAAGCTTTCTTT. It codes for CASSLRTGTTTEAFF.

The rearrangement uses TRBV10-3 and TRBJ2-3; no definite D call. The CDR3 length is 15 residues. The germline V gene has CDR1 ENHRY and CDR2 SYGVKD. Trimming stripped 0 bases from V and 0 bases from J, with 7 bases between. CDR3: CAISESIASTDTQYF. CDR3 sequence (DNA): TGTGCCATCAGTGAGTCGATAGCCAGCACAGATACGCAGTATTTT.

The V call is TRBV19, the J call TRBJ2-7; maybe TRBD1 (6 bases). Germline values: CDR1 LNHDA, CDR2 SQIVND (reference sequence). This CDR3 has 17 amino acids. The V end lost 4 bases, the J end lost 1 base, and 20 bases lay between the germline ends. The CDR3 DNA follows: TGTGCCAGTAGTAGCAGGGGCGAATATTTTAAATCCTACGAGCAGTACTTC. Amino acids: CASSSRGEYFKSYEQYF.

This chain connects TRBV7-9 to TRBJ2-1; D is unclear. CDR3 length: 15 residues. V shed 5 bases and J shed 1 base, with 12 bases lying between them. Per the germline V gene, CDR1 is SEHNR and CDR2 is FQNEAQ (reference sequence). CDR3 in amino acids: CASSPLSASYNEQFF. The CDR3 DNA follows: TGTGCCAGCAGCCCGTTATCGGCTTCCTACAATGAGCAGTTCTTC.